The T cell receptor (beta chain) under discussion was sequenced for a study of T cells in Graves' hyperthyroidism and ophthalmopathy. This clonotype was recorded at least ten times. Amplified TCR beta CDR3 regions came from RNA transcripts. The TCR CDR3 was amplified in a first-round RT-PCR using the HTBI primer set. TCRdb reprocessed the multiplex PCR reads via MiXCR and lists one record per CDR3 protein. In the table there are approximately 620,000 distinct CDR3 sequences, roughly a sixth of which are singletons. Germline V gene data show CDR1 as KGHSH and CDR2 as LQKENI. This CDR3 is built from 15 residues. V lost 3 bases, J lost 2 bases, and 6 bases stayed unmatched.

The TCR sequence derives from a woman aged 40-49 years with Graves' ophthalmopathy. The rearrangement links TRBV18 to TRBJ2-5, with TRBD1 matching 7 bases. Specimen: blood. Here the CDR3 reads CASSPITRGQETQYF. The CDR3 DNA reads TGTGCCAGCTCACCGATTACCAGGGGGCAAGAGACCCAGTACTTC.